These 19 T cell receptor beta chains were sequenced from one sample in a study of identical twins (dated by TCRdb to the mid-2010s). Receptor libraries were prepared by 5' RACE. The reads were generated on an Illumina HiSeq 2000. TCRdb redid the processing of the public reads, applying fastp at Q25 and MiXCR, and retained in-frame beta chains. Each CDR3 protein appears once, grouped with its most common genes and DNA. For this sample the table gives approximately 590,000 distinct CDR3 sequences, of which around a tenth were detected only once. Of the sample, roughly 3% is held by the ten largest clones. These records were also assigned to another study, of yellow fever vaccine responses in identical twins.

Specimen: PBMCs. Every receptor here comes from a woman under 30 in good health.

V is TRBV28 and J is TRBJ2-4, with a tentative D call TRBD1 (5 bases). V was trimmed by 3 bases and J by 4 bases, leaving 10 bases between them. The germline CDR1 and CDR2 sequences are MDHEN and SYDVKM. The CDR3 is 14 residues long. The CDR3 protein is CASSLRQNKNIQYF. The CDR3 DNA reads as TGTGCCAGCAGTTTGAGACAGAATAAAAACATTCAGTACTTC.

V usage is TRBV25-1 and J usage is TRBJ2-7, with a possible D match to TRBD2 (6 bases). Trimming stripped 7 bases from V and 6 bases from J, with 16 bases between. The CDR3 is 13 residues long. CDR1 is MGHDK and CDR2 is SYGVNS in the germline V gene. The CDR3 DNA reads TGTGCCAGCAAGGAGGGCAGGGAACGCGAGCAGTACTTC. Translating gives CASKEGREREQYF.

This clonotype has just a few counts. V gene TRBV7-9 combines with J gene TRBJ2-1, with 7 bases lining up with TRBD2. The CDR3 totals 15 residues. Germline V CDR1 and CDR2: SEHNR, FQNEAQ (reference sequence). V shed 6 bases, J shed 5 bases, and the junction held 10 bases outside the gene matches. The CDR3 reads CASSPNLAAHNEQFF. Here the CDR3 DNA reads TGTGCCAGCAGTCCTAATCTAGCGGCCCACAATGAGCAGTTCTTC.

The table lists this clonotype with a few counts. This chain connects TRBV5-1 to TRBJ2-7; 12 positions match TRBD2. V trimming: 4 bases; J trimming: 5 bases; junction bases outside the gene matches: 4. The CDR3 totals 14 residues. Germline V gene lookup returns CDR1 SGHRS and CDR2 YFSETQ. In DNA form, the CDR3 reads TGCGCCAGCAGCCTAGCGGGGGGGCGGAACGAGCAGTACTTC. Its translation is CASSLAGGRNEQYF. The entire variable domain, with the rest obtained from reference TRBV5-1 and TRBJ2-7, is as follows: KAGVTQTPRYLIKTRGQQVTLSCSPISGHRSVSWYQQTPGQGLQFLFEYFSETQRNKGNFPGRFSGRQFSNSRSEMNVSTLELGDSALYLCASSLAGGRNEQYFGPGTRLTVT.

This chain connects TRBV6-1 to TRBJ2-3; 7 bases are shared with TRBD2. This CDR3 is 14 amino acids long. J lost 1 base, V lost 10 bases, and 8 bases had no gene match. Germline V gene data show CDR1 as MNHNS and CDR2 as SASEGT. The CDR3 sequence: CATRRGKGTDTQYF. The CDR3 DNA sequence: TGTGCCACCCGGCGGGGGAAGGGCACAGATACGCAGTATTTT.

This clonotype has a handful of counts. This chain's CDR3 is CSARGTSDSGELFF. The CDR3 bases are TGCAGTGCTAGAGGGACCTCGGACTCCGGGGAGCTGTTTTTT. The chain carries TRBV20-1 and TRBJ2-2; possibly TRBD2 for D (5 bases). The CDR3 is 14 amino acids. V gave up 1 base and J gave up 6 bases, with 12 bases separating them. From germline, CDR1 is DFQATT and CDR2 SNEGSKA (reference sequence).

This rearrangement joins TRBV7-9 to TRBJ2-5; D remains unclear. This CDR3 has 15 amino acids. CDR1 SEHNR and CDR2 FQNEAQ come from the germline V gene (reference sequence). V was shortened by 4 bases and J by 1 base, with 13 bases between the two germline ends. The CDR3 coding sequence is TGTGCCAGCAGCTCCCGAGAGACAAGCCAAGAGACCCAGTACTTC. It encodes CASSSRETSQETQYF.

This clonotype came up a few times. The V gene is TRBV3-1, the J gene TRBJ2-5; TRBD2 might be the D (5 bases). This CDR3 contains 13 residues. The germline V and J ends were trimmed by 7 bases and 1 base, with 10 bases remaining between them. Germline CDR1 LGHDT, CDR2 YNNKEL (reference sequence). CDR3 sequence: CASKKAAQETQYF. CDR3 nucleotides: TGTGCCAGCAAGAAAGCGGCCCAAGAGACCCAGTACTTC.

The CDR3, as DNA: TGCAGCGTGGGGACAGGGGTGAACGAGCAGTACTTC. It translates to CSVGTGVNEQYF. The rearrangement uses TRBV29-1 and TRBJ2-7, with 10 bases identical to TRBD1. Trimming cost V 6 bases and J 5 bases; bases outside gene matches: 4. CDR1 is SQVTM and CDR2 is ANQGSEA in the germline V gene. The CDR3 spans 12 residues.

V and J are TRBV3-1 and TRBJ2-7; the match to TRBD2 covers 16 bases. The V gene end was trimmed by 4 bases and the J gene end by 7 bases; junction bases not matched to a gene: 4. Germline values: CDR1 LGHDT, CDR2 YNNKEL (reference sequence). CDR3 length: 15 residues. In nucleotides, the CDR3 is TGTGCCAGCAGCCTCGGGACTAGCGGGGGGGCGGAGCAGTACTTC. Residues: CASSLGTSGGAEQYF.

The chain combines TRBV20-1 with TRBJ2-1; 9 nucleotides match TRBD2. The CDR3 has 15 amino acids. The J segment lost 3 bases and the V segment lost 2 bases, leaving 5 bases of the junction unmatched. Per the germline V gene, CDR1 is DFQATT and CDR2 is SNEGSKA (reference sequence). The CDR3 DNA sequence: TGCAGTGCTAGAAAACGGACTAGCGTCTACAATGAGCAGTTCTTC. This encodes CSARKRTSVYNEQFF.

The chain has TRBV19 and TRBJ2-1, with D hard to call. The CDR3 spans 16 residues. Germline V gives CDR1 LNHDA, CDR2 SQIVND (reference sequence). Trimming took off 5 bases at V and 4 bases at J, with 18 bases between the two ends. The CDR3: CASSPSDGSYYNEQFF. The DNA of the CDR3 is TGTGCCAGTAGTCCCTCCGACGGAAGTTATTACAATGAGCAGTTCTTC.

The chain uses TRBV14 and TRBJ1-5; the match to TRBD1 covers 7 bases. Germline values: CDR1 SGHDN, CDR2 FVKESK. V was pared by 9 bases and J by 0 bases, with 8 bases of the junction left unmatched. This CDR3 has 15 amino acids. This chain's CDR3 is CARHSGQHSNQPQHF. The CDR3 bases are TGTGCCAGGCACTCGGGACAGCATAGCAATCAGCCCCAGCATTTT.

This clonotype appeared a few times. The V gene is TRBV7-3, the J gene TRBJ2-1, with TRBD1 identical over 9 bases. The CDR3 totals 14 residues. The germline CDR1 and CDR2 sequences are SGHTA and FQGTGA. V shed 3 bases, J shed 8 bases, and the junction held 5 bases outside the gene matches. The CDR3 DNA reads TGTGCCAGCAGCTTGGCTGGGACAGGGCATGAGCAGTTCTTC. Protein sequence: CASSLAGTGHEQFF.

This clonotype has ten or more counts. The V and J genes are TRBV5-1 and TRBJ2-7, with 15 positions matching TRBD2. V dropped 4 bases and J dropped 2; count of bases not matched to a gene: 10. This CDR3 comprises 18 residues. Germline-derived CDR1 and CDR2 are SGHRS and YFSETQ. CDR3 region: CASSTGLAGGFKAYEQYF. In nucleotides, the CDR3 is TGCGCCAGCAGCACTGGACTAGCGGGAGGGTTTAAAGCCTACGAGCAGTACTTC.

Concerning this clonotype: At one of its ends the junction is not consistent with the germline gene, which may arise from a read error. This rearrangement joins TRBV12-3 or TRBV12-4 to TRBJ2-7; 8 bases are a match to TRBD2. The CDR3 contains 18 residues. The CDR3 DNA is TGTGCCAGCTGTTTAGCGCTAGGAACTAGCGGCTCCTTTTACGAGCAGTACTTC. This translates into CASCLALGTSGSFYEQYF.

The table lists this clonotype with a few counts. V usage is TRBV5-1 and J usage is TRBJ2-6; no reliable D call. This CDR3 has 15 amino acids. Germline CDR1 SGHRS, CDR2 YFSETQ. Trimming removed 4 bases at V and 4 bases at J, with 12 bases between. The CDR3 protein is CASSPDGTGANVLTF. The DNA for the CDR3 is TGCGCCAGCAGCCCGGACGGTACCGGGGCCAACGTCCTGACTTTC.

This clonotype was counted ten times or more. V is TRBV29-1 and J is TRBJ2-1; possibly TRBD2 for D (6 bases). This CDR3 contains 12 residues. Germline CDR1 is SQVTM and CDR2 is ANQGSEA. V was pared by 5 bases and J by 5 bases, with 10 bases between. This chain's CDR3 is CSVSWGDNEQFF. The CDR3, as DNA: TGCAGCGTTAGTTGGGGGGACAATGAGCAGTTCTTC.

This clonotype has ten or more counts. This sequence joins TRBV10-3 and TRBJ1-3, with no clear D. Deletions cut 0 bases from V and 0 bases from J, with 6 bases between. This CDR3 spans 15 amino acids. Germline CDR1 is ENHRY and CDR2 is SYGVKD. CDR3 nucleotide sequence: TGTGCCATCAGTGAGTCGAATGGCTCTGGAAACACCATATATTTT. Its protein is CAISESNGSGNTIYF.